Included here is one TCR beta chain sequence, with context. Its specificity is unknown. From germline, CDR1 is MGHRA and CDR2 YSYEKL. This CDR3 spans 15 amino acids. The V gene lost 0 bases and the J gene lost 5 bases, with 11 bases spanning the gap. The source of the sample is a study of T cells after yellow fever vaccination. For the study at large: Fractions with few cells were prepared using SMART-Seq v4 Ultra Low Input.

TCRdb re-called the 5' RACE reads through MiXCR, storing one row per CDR3 protein. This table has about 130,000 distinct CDR3 sequences, around 9.8% appearing once. Study conclusions and caveats: Post-booster samples contained most primary-vaccination clones (more than 95% CD4, approximately 88% CD8). Of the clonotypes, a small share occurred in both CD4 and CD8 compartments.

This sequence joins TRBV4-1 and TRBJ1-5; D is perhaps TRBD1 (5 bases). The sequencing used CD8+ T cells sorted from PBMCs, collected on the day of the yellow fever booster vaccination. The sequence was collected from a man between 18 and 29 years old who received the YFV17D yellow fever vaccine. CDR3 loop: CASSQDMGRDQPQHF. The CDR3 DNA reads as TGCGCCAGCAGCCAAGATATGGGGCGCGATCAGCCCCAGCATTTT.